The 17 T cell receptor beta chains below all came from one sample that was sequenced in a study of CD8 T cells in Susac syndrome. RNA totalling roughly 0.45 to 1 ug underwent reverse transcription with random hexamers. Each CDR3 protein gets one entry after TCRdb re-called the immunoSEQ multiplex PCR reads with MiXCR. This sample has some 180,000 distinct CDR3 sequences, with about 91% found just once. Sequencing was performed on CD4+ T cells from PBMCs. The receptors were gathered from a human donor with Susac syndrome.

The chain links TRBV19 to TRBJ1-1, with 9 bases lining up with TRBD1. After removal of 6 bases from V and 4 bases from J, the junction contained 6 bases not matched to a gene. Germline CDR1 reads LNHDA; CDR2 reads SQIVND (reference sequence). The CDR3 spans 14 residues. CDR3 amino acids: CASSEQGAGTEAFF. DNA for the CDR3: TGTGCCAGTAGCGAACAGGGGGCGGGCACTGAAGCTTTCTTT.

The genes are TRBV20-1 and TRBJ2-5; D call uncertain. The CDR3 sequence is 11 residues long. The V end lost 6 bases, the J end lost 7 bases, and 12 bases lay between the germline ends. Per the germline V gene, CDR1 is DFQATT and CDR2 is SNEGSKA (reference sequence). CDR3 sequence reads: CSATQSGTQYF. The CDR3 DNA is TGCAGTGCGACTCAATCGGGGACCCAGTACTTC.

This chain links TRBV7-9 with TRBJ1-2; 7 bases agree with TRBD1. The CDR3 sequence is 15 residues long. Trimming took 6 bases from V and 3 from J; bases not matched to a gene: 10. CDR1 is SEHNR, CDR2 FQNEAQ, per germline (reference sequence). As DNA, the CDR3 is TGTGCCAGCAGGCCAGGGGGGGACAGCTACTATGGCTACACCTTC. Translating gives CASRPGGDSYYGYTF.

The chain uses TRBV19 and TRBJ1-2, with D unclear. The germline gives CDR1 LNHDA, CDR2 SQIVND (reference sequence). The CDR3 runs to 12 residues. V dropped 5 bases and J dropped 4 bases, with 8 bases sitting between them. Here the CDR3 reads CASSDFRYGYTF. The CDR3 region has the DNA TGTGCCAGTAGTGACTTTCGCTATGGCTACACCTTC.

This clonotype came up a few times. This chain links TRBV3-1 with TRBJ2-3; 7 bases map to TRBD1. Germline loops: CDR1 LGHDT, CDR2 YNNKEL (reference sequence). The V gene end was trimmed by 4 bases and the J gene end by 0 bases; junction bases not matched to a gene: 1. This CDR3 is 14 amino acids long. As DNA, the CDR3 is TGTGCCAGCAGCCGGGACAGTAGCACAGATACGCAGTATTTT. Translated: CASSRDSSTDTQYF.

The chain carries TRBV6-5 and TRBJ2-7, with TRBD1 identical over 7 bases. Trimming at V came to 6 bases and at J to 2 bases, leaving 7 bases not matched to a gene. CDR1 MNHEY and CDR2 SVGAGI come from the germline V gene. The CDR3 length is 14 residues. CDR3: CASSSGQIAYEQYF. CDR3 bases: TGTGCCAGCAGCTCGGGACAGATAGCCTACGAGCAGTACTTC.

The CDR3 region is CASSMGRDNQETQYF. CDR3 DNA sequence: TGTGCCAGTAGTATGGGGCGGGACAACCAAGAGACCCAGTACTTC. The J gene is TRBJ2-5, the V gene TRBV19, with D tentatively TRBD1 or TRBD2 (6 bases each). This CDR3 is built from 15 residues. V lost 3 bases to trimming and J lost 0 bases, with 11 bases between them. Germline values: CDR1 LNHDA, CDR2 SQIVND (reference sequence). Based on the CDR3 plus reference TRBV19 and TRBJ2-5, the full variable domain is DGGITQSPKYLFRKEGQNVTLSCEQNLNHDAMYWYRQDPGQGLRLIYYSQIVNDFQKGDIAEGYSVSREKKESFPLTVTSAQKNPTAFYLCASSMGRDNQETQYFGPGTRLLVL.

The rearrangement uses TRBV18 and TRBJ2-7; 8 nucleotides align to TRBD2. Trimming took 3 bases from V and 4 from J; bases not matched to a gene: 8. The CDR3 runs 15 residues. The V gene's germline CDR1 is KGHSH and CDR2 LQKENI. The CDR3 DNA reads as TGTGCCAGCTCACCGATGCCGGGACTAGAATACGAGCAGTACTTC. Amino acids: CASSPMPGLEYEQYF.

This clonotype came up once. The junction shows a germline mismatch at one end, possibly a read error. J is TRBJ2-7 and V is TRBV5-4; 8 bases are a match to TRBD1. Germline assignment: CDR1 SGHNT and CDR2 YYREEE (reference sequence). The CDR3 is 16 amino acids. The CDR3 nucleotides are TGCGCCAGCAGCTCCCCCGGGACACAGGGGGCCTACGAGCAGTACTTC. This codes for CASSSPGTQGAYEQYF.

The chain carries TRBV25-1 and TRBJ2-5; 7 bases are shared with TRBD2. This CDR3 spans 17 amino acids. The germline CDR1 and CDR2 sequences are MGHDK and SYGVNS. J was trimmed by 4 bases and V by 3 bases; bases with no gene match: 14. The CDR3 loop is CASSEPGRVAGPETQYF. For the CDR3, the DNA is TGTGCCAGCAGTGAGCCCGGCCGCGTAGCGGGCCCAGAGACCCAGTACTTC. Supplemented by reference TRBV25-1 and TRBJ2-5, the full variable domain reads EADIYQTPRYLVIGTGKKITLECSQTMGHDKMYWYQQDPGMELHLIHYSYGVNSTEKGDLSSESTVSRIRTEHFPLTLESARPSHTSQYLCASSEPGRVAGPETQYFGPGTRLLVL.

V is TRBV25-1 and J is TRBJ1-2; D is unresolved. The CDR3 spans 14 residues. With 1 base removed from V and 8 bases from J, the gap between germline ends came to 14 bases. CDR1 is MGHDK and CDR2 is SYGVNS in the germline V gene. The CDR3 DNA reads as TGTGCCAGCAGTGAATCGGGCACCCGGATCGGCTACACCTTC. Its protein is CASSESGTRIGYTF.

This clonotype was seen once. The J gene is TRBJ1-1, the V gene TRBV19; unclear D gene. From germline, CDR1 is LNHDA and CDR2 SQIVND (reference sequence). The CDR3 sequence is 13 residues long. V lost 5 bases, J lost 0 bases, and 7 bases lay in between. The CDR3 loop is CASSVTLNTEAFF. The CDR3 coding sequence is TGTGCCAGTAGTGTAACGTTGAACACTGAAGCTTTCTTT. Drawing the rest from reference TRBV19 and TRBJ1-1, the complete variable domain is DGGITQSPKYLFRKEGQNVTLSCEQNLNHDAMYWYRQDPGQGLRLIYYSQIVNDFQKGDIAEGYSVSREKKESFPLTVTSAQKNPTAFYLCASSVTLNTEAFFGQGTRLTVV.

The J gene is TRBJ2-4, the V gene TRBV9; tentatively, D is TRBD1 (5 bases). This CDR3 spans 15 amino acids. Germline CDR1 is SGDLS and CDR2 is YYNGEE. The V end was cut by 0 bases, the J end by 2 bases, with 9 bases between. CDR3 bases: TGTGCCAGCAGCGTAGATCCAGGGTCCAAAAACATTCAGTACTTC. Amino acids: CASSVDPGSKNIQYF.

The chain employs TRBV6-6 and TRBJ1-1, with no clear D. Germline CDR1 reads MNHNY; CDR2 reads SVGAGI (reference sequence). This CDR3 has 13 amino acids. V was trimmed by 7 bases and J by 3 bases, leaving 12 bases between them. CDR3 in DNA: TGTGCCAGCATGGGAACTGCTGACACTGAAGCTTTCTTT. This gives the protein CASMGTADTEAFF.

V gene TRBV3-1 combines with J gene TRBJ1-2; 9 nucleotides line up with TRBD1. The germline V gene has CDR1 LGHDT and CDR2 YNNKEL (reference sequence). V lost 4 bases, J lost 4 bases, and 10 bases stayed unmatched. The CDR3 contains 16 residues. The CDR3 sequence is CASSREWGQGRYGYTF. The DNA of the CDR3 is TGTGCCAGCAGCCGGGAATGGGGACAGGGTCGCTATGGCTACACCTTC.

The chain combines TRBV5-6 with TRBJ2-7; D is uncertain. The CDR3 runs 12 residues. V dropped 0 bases and J dropped 5 bases, with 6 bases sitting between them. The germline CDR1 and CDR2 sequences are SGHDT and YYEEEE. The CDR3 coding sequence is TGTGCCAGCAGCTTGGGACGCCACGAGCAGTACTTC. Translated: CASSLGRHEQYF.

This chain connects TRBV6-5 to TRBJ2-5; D may be TRBD1 or TRBD2 (5 bases each). Per the germline V gene, CDR1 is MNHEY and CDR2 is SVGAGI. Trimming took off 0 bases at V and 2 bases at J, with 7 bases between the two ends. The CDR3 consists of 14 residues. CDR3 residues: CASSYSGGQETQYF. CDR3 sequence (DNA): TGTGCCAGCAGTTACTCTGGGGGTCAAGAGACCCAGTACTTC.